This T cell receptor (beta chain) was sequenced during a study of CD8+ T cells in alopecia areata. Study-level information: The drug, oral tofacitinib, was given to treated patients at 5 to 10 mg twice daily. Overall study findings and caveats: An increase in clonality over normal scalp was evident in lesional scalp, especially alopecia totalis/universalis. Significant decreases in scalp clonality and expanded CD8+ clones followed tofacitinib treatment.

The treatment was: oral pan-JAK inhibitor, 5-10 mg twice daily. Researchers took lesional scalp punch biopsies and peripheral blood from people who were alopecia areata patients. The CDR3 covers 12 residues. Germline lookup yields CDR1 SNHLY and CDR2 FYNNEI. The ends lost 8 bases at V and 5 bases at J; junction bases unmatched: 4. In regard to this clone: Its antigen is not known.

TCR sequencing used cDNA made by reverse transcription of extracted RNA. The repertoire was sequenced with immunoSEQ multiplex PCR; TCRdb's copy has only in-frame clones and lacks some. The data contain approximately 160,000 clones, around 60% of them seen just once; the ten biggest clones take up 12% to 15%. The TCR was taken from a human donor with alopecia areata. The sample was CD4+ T cells sorted from blood, taken at week 24, from a patient treated with tofacitinib. The chain carries TRBV2 and TRBJ2-7; 9 positions match TRBD1. The CDR3 DNA reads TGTGCCAGCGGGGACAGGGTCCACGAGCAGTACTTC. This encodes CASGDRVHEQYF.